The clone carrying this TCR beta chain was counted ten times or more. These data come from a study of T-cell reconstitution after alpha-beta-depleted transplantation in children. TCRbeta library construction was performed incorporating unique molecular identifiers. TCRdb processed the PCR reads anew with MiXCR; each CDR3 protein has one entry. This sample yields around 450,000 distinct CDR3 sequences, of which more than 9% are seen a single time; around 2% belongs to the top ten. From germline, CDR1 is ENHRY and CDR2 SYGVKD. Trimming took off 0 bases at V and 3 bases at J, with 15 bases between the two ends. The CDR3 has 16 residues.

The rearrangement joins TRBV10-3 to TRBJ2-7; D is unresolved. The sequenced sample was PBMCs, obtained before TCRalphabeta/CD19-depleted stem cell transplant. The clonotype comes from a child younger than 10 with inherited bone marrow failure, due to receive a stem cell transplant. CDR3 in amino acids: CAISESAGVKVYEQYF. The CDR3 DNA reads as TGTGCCATCAGTGAGTCTGCAGGAGTAAAGGTCTACGAGCAGTACTTC.